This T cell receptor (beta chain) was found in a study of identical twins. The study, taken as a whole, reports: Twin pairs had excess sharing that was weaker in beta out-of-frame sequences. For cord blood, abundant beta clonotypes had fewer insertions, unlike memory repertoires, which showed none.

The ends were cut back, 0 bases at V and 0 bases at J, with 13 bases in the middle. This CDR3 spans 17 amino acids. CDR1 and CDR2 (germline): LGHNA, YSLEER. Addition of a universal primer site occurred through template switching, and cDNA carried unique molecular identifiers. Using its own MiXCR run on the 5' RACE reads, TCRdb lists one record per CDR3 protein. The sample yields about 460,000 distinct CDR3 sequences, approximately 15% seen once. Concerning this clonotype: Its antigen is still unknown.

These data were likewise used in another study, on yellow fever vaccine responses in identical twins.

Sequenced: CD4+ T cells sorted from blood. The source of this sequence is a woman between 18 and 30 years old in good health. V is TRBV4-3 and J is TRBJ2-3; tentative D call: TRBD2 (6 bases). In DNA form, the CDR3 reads TGCGCCAGCAGCCAAGATTTCCTAGCGACTAGCACAGATACGCAGTATTTT. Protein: CASSQDFLATSTDTQYF.